Each of the 9 T cell receptor beta chains below was sequenced from the same sample in a study of regulatory dendritic cells for organ transplantation. Produced via immunoSEQ multiplex PCR; TCRdb's table is partial and in-frame only. This sample has approximately 22,000 clones, with approximately 83% found just once. Their target antigens are unknown. Sorted T cells were CFSE-labeled and cultured four to five days with allogeneic regulatory or mature dendritic cells at 1:10. Sample: naive CD4+ T cells from blood cultured with regulatory dendritic cells. Stated subset: CD45RA+ naive T cells. These receptors were collected from a human donor in good health.

The chain carries TRBV7-2 and TRBJ1-2; possible D gene TRBD1, 6 bases. The V gene's germline CDR1 is SGHTA and CDR2 FQGNSA. Trimming cost V 4 bases and J 3 bases, with 12 bases left between them. The CDR3 is 14 residues long. The CDR3 region is CASSSDSRDYGYTF. As DNA, the CDR3 is TGTGCCAGCAGCTCGGACAGCAGAGACTATGGCTACACCTTC.

The chain uses TRBV27 and TRBJ2-4; D gene unclear. Germline V gives CDR1 MNHEY, CDR2 SMNVEV (reference sequence). The V end was cut by 0 bases, the J end by 3 bases, with 6 bases between. The CDR3 length is 14 residues. This CDR3 is CASSLSYSKNIQYF. In DNA, the CDR3 is TGTGCCAGCAGTTTATCGTACAGCAAAAACATTCAGTACTTC.

The rearrangement joins TRBV7-8 to TRBJ1-2; D possibly corresponds to TRBD1 (6 bases). Between the trimmed V and J ends, which lost 2 bases and 4 bases, there was a span of 8 bases. The CDR3 covers 13 residues. Germline V gives CDR1 SGHVS, CDR2 FQNEAQ. The CDR3 sequence: CASSLTGFYGYTF. The CDR3 nucleotides read TGTGCCAGCAGCTTAACAGGGTTCTATGGCTACACCTTC.

The CDR3 here is CASSLDRVPNEKLFF. The CDR3 region has the DNA TGTGCCAGCTCCCTCGACAGGGTACCTAATGAAAAACTGTTTTTT. The chain recombines TRBV18 with TRBJ1-4; 7 nucleotides align to TRBD1. The CDR3 totals 15 residues. Trimming took 6 bases from V and 3 from J; bases not matched to a gene: 7. Germline CDR1 is KGHSH and CDR2 is LQKENI.

DNA for the CDR3: TGTGCCATCAGTGAGTCTCAGCTTCAAGAGACCCAGTACTTC. Its translation is CAISESQLQETQYF. The V gene is TRBV10-3, the J gene TRBJ2-5; D unresolved. The germline V and J ends were trimmed by 0 bases and 2 bases, with 7 bases remaining between them. The germline gives CDR1 ENHRY, CDR2 SYGVKD. CDR3 length: 14 amino acids.

V is TRBV10-3 and J is TRBJ2-3; no firm D call. V gave up 7 bases and J gave up 2 bases, with 4 bases separating them. This CDR3 region has 11 residues. In germline, CDR1 is ENHRY, CDR2 SYGVKD. CDR3 sequence: CAITSTDTQYF. In nucleotides, the CDR3 is TGTGCCATCACCTCCACAGATACGCAGTATTTT.

Only one count was recorded for this clone. The sample holds other DNA sequences that translate to the same CDR3. The DNA of the CDR3 is TGCAGCGTTGTTCTCCAGGGTTTCCCGGAAAAACTGTTTTTT. This encodes CSVVLQGFPEKLFF. The genes are TRBV29-1 and TRBJ1-4, with D tentatively TRBD1 (5 bases). The CDR3 covers 14 residues. Between the trimmed V and J ends, which lost 4 bases and 8 bases, there was a span of 17 bases. The germline V gene encodes CDR1 SQVTM and CDR2 ANQGSEA. The whole variable domain, filled in from reference TRBV29-1 and TRBJ1-4, reads SAVISQKPSRDICQRGTSLTIQCQVDSQVTMMFWYRQQPGQSLTLIATANQGSEATYESGFVIDKFPISRPNLTFSTLTVSNMSPEDSSIYLCSVVLQGFPEKLFFGSGTQLSVL.

In its sample, this clone was seen once. The chain has TRBV14 and TRBJ1-1; D unclear. The CDR3 runs 13 residues. Germline CDR1 reads SGHDN; CDR2 reads FVKESK. The V gene lost 0 bases and the J gene lost 1 base, with 3 bases spanning the gap. CDR3 loop: CASSQDPNTEAFF. As DNA, the CDR3 is TGTGCCAGCAGCCAAGACCCGAACACTGAAGCTTTCTTT.

The J gene is TRBJ2-3, the V gene TRBV25-1; D might be TRBD2 (6 bases). The CDR3 length is 13 residues. Trimming stripped 8 bases from V and 4 bases from J, with 13 bases between. CDR1 is MGHDK, CDR2 SYGVNS, per germline. CDR3 residues: CASSPSSADTQYF. Written as DNA, the CDR3 is TGTGCCAGCTCCCCTTCTAGCGCAGATACGCAGTATTTT.